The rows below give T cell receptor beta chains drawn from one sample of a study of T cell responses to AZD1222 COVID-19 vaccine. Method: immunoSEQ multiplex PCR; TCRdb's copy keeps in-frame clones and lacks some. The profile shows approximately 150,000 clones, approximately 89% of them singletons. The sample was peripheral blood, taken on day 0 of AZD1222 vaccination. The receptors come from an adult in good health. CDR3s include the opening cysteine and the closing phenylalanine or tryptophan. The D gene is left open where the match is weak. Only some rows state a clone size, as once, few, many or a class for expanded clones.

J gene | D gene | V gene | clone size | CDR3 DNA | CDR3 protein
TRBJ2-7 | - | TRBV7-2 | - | TGTGCCAGCAGCTTGGCCTTCTACGAGCAGTACTTC | CASSLAFYEQYF
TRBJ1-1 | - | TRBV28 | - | TGTGCCAGCGTCGAGGGGGACCAGAGAACTGAAGCTTTCTTT | CASVEGDQRTEAFF
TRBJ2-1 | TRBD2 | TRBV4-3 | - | TGCGCCAGCAGCCAAGAATCTGGACTAGGGCGTGGGGGTGAGCAGTTCTTC | CASSQESGLGRGGEQFF
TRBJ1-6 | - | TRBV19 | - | TGTGCCAGTAGTTTAAGTGGTCTTTATAATTCACCCCTCCACTTT | CASSLSGLYNSPLHF
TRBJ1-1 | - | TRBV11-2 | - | TGTGCCAGCAGAAGGGCGGGCTGGAACACTGAAGCTTTCTTT | CASRRAGWNTEAFF
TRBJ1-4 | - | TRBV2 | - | TGTGCCAGCAGTGAAGGATTGCGTCTGTTTTTT | CASSEGLRLFF
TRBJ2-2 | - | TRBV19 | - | TGTGCCATTGGGGACGGGGAGCTGTTTTTT | CAIGDGELFF
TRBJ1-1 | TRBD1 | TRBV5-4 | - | TGTGCCAGCAGCGGAACGGGACAGGGGAACACTGAAGCTTTCTTT | CASSGTGQGNTEAFF
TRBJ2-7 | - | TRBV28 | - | TGTGCCAGCAGTTTATACCGCCGAGGAGGGGAGTACTTC | CASSLYRRGGEYF
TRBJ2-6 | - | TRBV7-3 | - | TGTGCCAGCAGCTTAAAGGGACGGGCCGGGGCCAACGTCCTGACTTTC | CASSLKGRAGANVLTF
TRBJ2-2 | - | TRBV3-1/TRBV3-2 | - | TGTGCCAGCAGCCAAGGCCGAGTCACCGGGGAGCTGTTTTTT | CASSQGRVTGELFF
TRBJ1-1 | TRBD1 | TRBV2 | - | TGTGCCAGCAGATACAGGGGGCAGGGTGAAGCTTTCTTT | CASRYRGQGEAFF
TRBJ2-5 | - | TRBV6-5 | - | TGTGCCAGCAGTTACGGTCAACAAGAGACCCAGTACTTC | CASSYGQQETQYF
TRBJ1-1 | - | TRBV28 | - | TGTGCCAGCAGTTTTTACGGTGAAGCTTTCTTT | CASSFYGEAFF
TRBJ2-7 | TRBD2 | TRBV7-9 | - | TGTGCCAGCAGCGATCTTGGGGCTAGCGGGACCTACGAGCAGTACTTC | CASSDLGASGTYEQYF
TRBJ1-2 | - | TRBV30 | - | TGTGCCTGGAGTGTAGGCACAGCCAACTATGGCTACACCTTC | CAWSVGTANYGYTF
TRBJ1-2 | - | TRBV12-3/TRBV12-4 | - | TGTGCCAGCAGTTTTCAGGGTAACTATGGCTACACCTTC | CASSFQGNYGYTF
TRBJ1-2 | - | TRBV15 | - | TGTGCCACCAGCAGGGAGGGCCTTAACCGCTATGGCTACACCTTC | CATSREGLNRYGYTF
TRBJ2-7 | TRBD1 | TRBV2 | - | TGTGCCAGCAGTTCTCCCCCGACAGGGGGGCGCTACGAGCAGTACTTC | CASSSPPTGGRYEQYF
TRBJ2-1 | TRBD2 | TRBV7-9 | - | TGTGCCAGCAGCCCTCGGACTAGCGGATCCTACAATGAGCAGTTCTTC | CASSPRTSGSYNEQFF
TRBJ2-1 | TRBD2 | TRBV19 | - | TGTGCCTCTCATGGGGGGGGACTAGCGGGTTCCTACAATGAGCAGTTCTTC | CASHGGGLAGSYNEQFF
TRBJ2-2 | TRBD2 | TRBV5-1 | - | TGCGCCAGCAGCTTGAGTAGCGGGAGTGCGGAGCTGTTTTTT | CASSLSSGSAELFF
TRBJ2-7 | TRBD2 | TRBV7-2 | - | TGTGCCAGCAGCCCAGGGGGGACTAGCGGTCCCTACGAGCAGTACTTC | CASSPGGTSGPYEQYF
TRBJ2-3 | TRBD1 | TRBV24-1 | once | TGTGCCGTAGACAGGGGGCGCATCACAGATACGCAGTATTTT | CAVDRGRITDTQYF
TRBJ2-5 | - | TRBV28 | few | TGTGCCAGCAGTTTAAGTGTCAGTACGTGGGAGACCCAGTACTTC | CASSLSVSTWETQYF
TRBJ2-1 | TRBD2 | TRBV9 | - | TGTGCCAGCAGCCCCTTCGCAATAGCGGGAGGTCCCTACAATGAGCAGTTCTTC | CASSPFAIAGGPYNEQFF
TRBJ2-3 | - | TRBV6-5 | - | TGTGCCAGCAGTTACCATCCGGCAAGCACAGATACGCAGTATTTT | CASSYHPASTDTQYF
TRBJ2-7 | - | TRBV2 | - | TGTGCCAGCAGTGTCGACCCTCGTTTGCACGAGCAGTACTTC | CASSVDPRLHEQYF
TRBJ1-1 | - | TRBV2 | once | TGTGCCAGCAGTCTGGGGGGGGACACTGAAGCTTTCTTT | CASSLGGDTEAFF
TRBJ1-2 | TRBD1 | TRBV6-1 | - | TGTGCCAGCAGTTGGGGGACAGGGAACTATGGCTACACCTTC | CASSWGTGNYGYTF
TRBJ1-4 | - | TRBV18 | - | TGTGCCAGCTCCCAATCAACTAATGAAAAACTGTTTTTT | CASSQSTNEKLFF
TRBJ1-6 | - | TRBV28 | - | TGTGCCATCCTCGGAACCGAGGGATCACCCCTCCACTTT | CAILGTEGSPLHF
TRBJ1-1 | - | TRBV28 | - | TGTGCCAGCGGTACAGTGAACACTGAAGCTTTCTTT | CASGTVNTEAFF
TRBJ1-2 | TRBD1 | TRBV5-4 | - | TGTGCCAGCAGCCGGACAGGGACCTATGGCTACACCTTC | CASSRTGTYGYTF
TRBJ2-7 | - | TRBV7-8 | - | TGTGCCAGCAGCTCCCGGACCTACGAGCAGTACTTC | CASSSRTYEQYF
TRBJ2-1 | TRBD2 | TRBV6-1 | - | TGTGCCAGCAGTGAATTGGGCGCGGGAGGGAACAATGAGCAGTTCTTC | CASSELGAGGNNEQFF
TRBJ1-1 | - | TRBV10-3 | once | TGTGCCATCAGTGTCGAAGGGAACACTGAAGCTTTCTTT | CAISVEGNTEAFF
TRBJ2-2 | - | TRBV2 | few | TGTGCCAGCACCCAAACAACCGCCGGGGAGCTGTTTTTT | CASTQTTAGELFF
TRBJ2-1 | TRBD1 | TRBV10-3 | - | TGTGCCATCAGTGAGCTGAGGACAGGGGTTGAGGATGAGCAGTTCTTC | CAISELRTGVEDEQFF
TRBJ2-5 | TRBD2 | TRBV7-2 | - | TGTACCAGCAGCTATCTAGCGGGGGCCCAAGAGACCCAGTACTTC | CTSSYLAGAQETQYF
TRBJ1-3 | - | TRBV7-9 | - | TGTGCCAGCAGTACCGGGACGGAACTCTCTGGAAACACCATATATTTT | CASSTGTELSGNTIYF
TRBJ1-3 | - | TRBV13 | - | TGTGCCAGCAGCCCGGGACGGCCTCACTCTGGAAACACCATATATTTT | CASSPGRPHSGNTIYF
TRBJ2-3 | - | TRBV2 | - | TGTGCCAGCAACGCTAGAGGCACAGATACGCAGTATTTT | CASNARGTDTQYF
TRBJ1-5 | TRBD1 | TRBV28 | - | TGTGCCAGCAGTTCAGGACAGGGGTCCCAGCCCCAGCATTTT | CASSSGQGSQPQHF
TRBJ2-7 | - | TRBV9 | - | TGTGCCAGCAGCGTAGATAACTGGGACGAGCAGTACTTC | CASSVDNWDEQYF
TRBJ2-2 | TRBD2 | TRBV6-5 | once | TGTGCCAGCAGTCCACTAGCGTACACCGGGGAGCTGTTTTTT | CASSPLAYTGELFF
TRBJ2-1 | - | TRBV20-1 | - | TGCAGTGCGCCGAATTACAATGAGCAGTTCTTC | CSAPNYNEQFF
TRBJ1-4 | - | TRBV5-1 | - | TGCGCCAGCAGCTTCGCTGGGATTGAAAAACTGTTTTTT | CASSFAGIEKLFF
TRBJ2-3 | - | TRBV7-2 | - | TGTGCCAGCAGCCTGGGATATTCTAGCACAGATACGCAGTATTTT | CASSLGYSSTDTQYF
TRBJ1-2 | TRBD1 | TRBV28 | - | TGTGCCAGCAGTCCAGGCCCGAACCCGACAGGGTTCAGGGGCTACACCTTC | CASSPGPNPTGFRGYTF
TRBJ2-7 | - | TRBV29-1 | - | TGCAGCGTTGTAAATAGTAATGGCGAGCAGTACTTC | CSVVNSNGEQYF
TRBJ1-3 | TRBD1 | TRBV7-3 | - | TGTGCCAGCAGCCCCCGGTTACAGGGGTTATTGGGAAACACCATATATTTT | CASSPRLQGLLGNTIYF
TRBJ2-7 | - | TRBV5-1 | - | TGCGCCAGCAGCTTGCTGGATCTCACCTACGAGCAGTACTTC | CASSLLDLTYEQYF
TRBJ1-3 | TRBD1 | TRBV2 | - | TGTGCCAGCAGGCTTGGGACAGGGGGGCGCTCTGGAAACACCATATATTTT | CASRLGTGGRSGNTIYF
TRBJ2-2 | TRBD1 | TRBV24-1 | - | TGTGCCACCAGGGGACAGGGGTCGAACACCGGGGAGCTGTTTTTT | CATRGQGSNTGELFF
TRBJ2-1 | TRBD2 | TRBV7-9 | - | TGTGCCAGCAGCCCCCGGACTAGGGATGAGCAGTTCTTC | CASSPRTRDEQFF